Listed below are T cell receptor beta chains from one sample, sequenced in a study of T-cell reconstitution after alpha-beta-depleted transplantation in children. Via MiXCR, TCRdb re-called the PCR reads, giving one row per CDR3 protein. The data show about 980,000 distinct CDR3 sequences, about 29% seen once. This specimen was PBMCs, mostly from graft donor cells, taken 360 days after TCRalphabeta/CD19-depleted stem cell transplant. These receptors all stem from a boy under three years old who had a stem cell transplant for SCID, so the T cells may come from the graft donor. The CDR3 runs from the conserved cysteine through the conserved F or W. D genes are given only for firm matches. Rows may omit the clone size; those that give it use once, few, many or a size class.

TRBV27	TRBJ2-1	few	TRBD2	TGTGCCAGCAGTTTGCGACTAGCGGGGGGGCCCTCCTACAATGAGCAGTTCTTC	CASSLRLAGGPSYNEQFF
TRBV28	TRBJ2-5	-	-	TGTGCCAGCAGGGGAGGACTCCCAGAGACCCAGTACTTC	CASRGGLPETQYF
TRBV4-1	TRBJ2-5	many	-	TGCGCCAGCAGCCCGACAGAACAAGAGACCCAGTACTTC	CASSPTEQETQYF
TRBV6-2/TRBV6-3	TRBJ2-7	-	-	TGTGCCAGCAGTTACTCGATTGGAAACAGGTATGCCTACGAGCAGTACTTC	CASSYSIGNRYAYEQYF
TRBV29-1	TRBJ1-1	-	TRBD1	TGCAGCGCGAGGGGGACAGGGAGGTCGCCCAACACTGAAGCTTTCTTT	CSARGTGRSPNTEAFF
TRBV6-5	TRBJ1-2	-	-	TGTGCCAGCAGTTACGGCAGCGTTAACTATGGCTACACCTTC	CASSYGSVNYGYTF
TRBV18	TRBJ2-1	-	-	TGTGCCAGCTCACCGGTAGGGACTCTCCGGCCGTTCTTC	CASSPVGTLRPFF
TRBV4-1	TRBJ2-4	few	TRBD2	TGCGCCAGCAGCCAACGGCTAGCGGGGGGTTTCAAAAACATTCAGTACTTC	CASSQRLAGGFKNIQYF
TRBV7-2	TRBJ2-7	once	-	TGTGCCAGCAGCTTAGGGCGCCGGGTCCAATACGAGCAGTACTTC	CASSLGRRVQYEQYF
TRBV6-2/TRBV6-3	TRBJ2-2	few	-	TGTGCCAGCACCTATTCTGGGAGAGGCACCGGGGAGCTGTTTTTT	CASTYSGRGTGELFF
TRBV12-3/TRBV12-4	TRBJ2-7	-	TRBD1	TGTGCCAGCACCCACCGGGACAGTCCCTACGAGCAGTACTTC	CASTHRDSPYEQYF
TRBV4-2	TRBJ2-1	-	-	TGTGCCAGCAGCCAAGATCGGGGGACCGGGAATGAGCAGTTCTTC	CASSQDRGTGNEQFF
TRBV18	TRBJ2-3	-	-	TGTGCCAGCTCACCAATAACGGGAGATACGCAGTATTTT	CASSPITGDTQYF
TRBV7-8	TRBJ2-1	-	TRBD2	TGTGCCAGCCGAACAGAGGGACTAGCGGGCCCCTACAATGAGCAGTTCTTC	CASRTEGLAGPYNEQFF
TRBV12-3/TRBV12-4	TRBJ2-5	few	TRBD2	TGTGCCAGCAGTCCCGGACTAGCCACCGCGGAGACCCAGTACTTC	CASSPGLATAETQYF
TRBV12-3/TRBV12-4	TRBJ2-1	-	TRBD2	TGTGCCACCGCACTAGCGGCCCGGTACGATGAGCAGTTCTTC	CATALAARYDEQFF
TRBV20-1	TRBJ2-4	-	-	TGCAGTGCACAGACAGACTCCCTAGCCAAAAACATTCAGTACTTC	CSAQTDSLAKNIQYF
TRBV2	TRBJ2-7	-	TRBD2	TGTGCCAGCAGTGATCACGGGGGGTCCTACGAGCAGTACTTC	CASSDHGGSYEQYF
TRBV20-1	TRBJ1-1	-	-	TGCAGTGCTAGGAGGGAGACTCGGACTGAAGCTTTCTTT	CSARRETRTEAFF
TRBV11-2	TRBJ2-1	few	-	TGTGCCAGCAGCTTAATCTGGGGACGTAGCTCCTACAATGAGCAGTTCTTC	CASSLIWGRSSYNEQFF
TRBV29-1	TRBJ2-7	few	-	TGCAGCGTTGTCCTGCAGGGGACCCACGAGCAGTACTTC	CSVVLQGTHEQYF
TRBV12-3/TRBV12-4	TRBJ1-1	-	-	TGTGCCAGCAGTCCCAACATCGGACAGAACACTGAAGCTTTCTTT	CASSPNIGQNTEAFF
TRBV18	TRBJ1-4	few	-	TGTGCCAGCTCACCACGCTGGGGTGCGACTAATGAAAAACTGTTTTTT	CASSPRWGATNEKLFF
TRBV24-1	TRBJ2-2	-	-	TGTGCCACCAGTGATTCGCCCCTAGGGGCTGGGGAGCTGTTTTTT	CATSDSPLGAGELFF
TRBV10-3	TRBJ1-2	-	-	TGTGCCATCAGTCCTAAGTCGGGACCGATTTTTGGCTACACCTTC	CAISPKSGPIFGYTF
TRBV4-1	TRBJ2-1	few	TRBD1	TGCGCCAGCAGCCAAGATCCAGGGACAGGGACCAATGAGCAGTTCTTC	CASSQDPGTGTNEQFF
TRBV9	TRBJ2-1	-	TRBD2	TGTGCCAGCAGCGCCGGACTAGCGGGGGGGGTACATTACAATGAGCAGTTCTTC	CASSAGLAGGVHYNEQFF
TRBV4-2	TRBJ2-1	few	-	TGTGCCAGCAGCCAAGATAGAACAGAGCAGTTCTTC	CASSQDRTEQFF
TRBV5-1	TRBJ1-1	-	-	TGCGCCAGCAGCTACGATGGCGGTGGGAACACTGAAGCTTTCTTT	CASSYDGGGNTEAFF
TRBV5-6	TRBJ2-2	-	-	TGTGCCAGCAGCTCCCCCAGGGACACGAACACCGGGGAGCTGTTTTTT	CASSSPRDTNTGELFF
TRBV6-5	TRBJ2-6	-	-	TGTGCCAGCCTAGTTAAGTCCTCTGGGGCCAACGTCCTGACTTTC	CASLVKSSGANVLTF
TRBV7-9	TRBJ2-3	-	-	TGTGCCAGCAGCCCAGGACTTGTGAGCACAGATACGCAGTATTTT	CASSPGLVSTDTQYF
TRBV20-1	TRBJ2-2	few	-	TGCAGTGCCGGAGTAGGGAGCACCGGGGAGCTGTTTTTT	CSAGVGSTGELFF
TRBV6-8	TRBJ1-5	-	-	TGTGCCAGCAGTACCCTACAAGGTTATAGCAATCAGCCCCAGCATTTT	CASSTLQGYSNQPQHF
TRBV4-3	TRBJ2-4	few	-	TGCGCCAGCAGCCAAGAAAATGGAGCCAAAAACATTCAGTACTTC	CASSQENGAKNIQYF
TRBV6-5	TRBJ1-6	-	-	TGTGCCAGCAGTTACTCACAGACTTATAATTCACCCCTCCACTTT	CASSYSQTYNSPLHF
TRBV12-3/TRBV12-4	TRBJ2-7	few	-	TGTGCCAGCAGTTTTGGGGGACGGTTCTACGAGCAGTACTTC	CASSFGGRFYEQYF
TRBV29-1	TRBJ2-5	few	TRBD1	TGCAGCTTCGACGGGACAGGGGTCCAAGAGACCCAGTACTTC	CSFDGTGVQETQYF
TRBV29-1	TRBJ2-5	few	TRBD2	TGCAGCGTGACCCCGGCGGGGGAAGAGACCCAGTACTTC	CSVTPAGEETQYF
TRBV7-7	TRBJ2-7	-	-	TGTGCCAGCAGCTTGGGACCGGGGCCACTCCCTGAGCAGTACTTC	CASSLGPGPLPEQYF
TRBV2	TRBJ2-1	once	-	TGTGCCACCGCGAGAAAGATCTTAAACAGGTTCTTC	CATARKILNRFF
TRBV30	TRBJ1-2	-	-	TGTGCCTGGGCAAGGGGACCCTATGGCTACACCTTC	CAWARGPYGYTF
TRBV20-1	TRBJ1-3	-	TRBD1	TGCAGTGCTAGCGGGTTTCGGGACAGGGGACTCTCTGGAAACACCATATATTTT	CSASGFRDRGLSGNTIYF
TRBV20-1	TRBJ2-1	few	-	TGCAGTGCCAGCAGACAGTCAGTCAATGAGCAGTTCTTC	CSASRQSVNEQFF
TRBV20-1	TRBJ2-1	-	TRBD1	TGCAGTGCTTTTCTTCCCGGGACAGGGACCTACAATGAGCAGTTCTTC	CSAFLPGTGTYNEQFF
TRBV28	TRBJ1-1	few	-	TGTGCCAGCAGTTGCCTTTATCGGCAGGCGGGCTTAGAAGCTTTCTTT	CASSCLYRQAGLEAFF
TRBV6-2/TRBV6-3	TRBJ2-3	few	-	TGTGCCAGCAGTTACGGCCGGGGATCTAGCACAGATACGCAGTATTTT	CASSYGRGSSTDTQYF
TRBV12-3/TRBV12-4	TRBJ2-7	few	TRBD1	TGTGCCAGCAGTCCACCGGGACAGCCCTACGAGCAGTACTTC	CASSPPGQPYEQYF
TRBV7-2	TRBJ2-7	once	-	TGTGCCAGCAGACCCGACAGCCATCCGTCCTACGAGCAGTACTTC	CASRPDSHPSYEQYF
TRBV28	TRBJ1-5	few	-	TGTGCCAGCAGGGGTGGGGCCTCGGGCAATCAGCCCCAGCATTTT	CASRGGASGNQPQHF
TRBV12-3/TRBV12-4	TRBJ2-1	-	-	TGTGCCAGCACCGCAGGAAGGCGCAATGAGCAGTTCTTC	CASTAGRRNEQFF